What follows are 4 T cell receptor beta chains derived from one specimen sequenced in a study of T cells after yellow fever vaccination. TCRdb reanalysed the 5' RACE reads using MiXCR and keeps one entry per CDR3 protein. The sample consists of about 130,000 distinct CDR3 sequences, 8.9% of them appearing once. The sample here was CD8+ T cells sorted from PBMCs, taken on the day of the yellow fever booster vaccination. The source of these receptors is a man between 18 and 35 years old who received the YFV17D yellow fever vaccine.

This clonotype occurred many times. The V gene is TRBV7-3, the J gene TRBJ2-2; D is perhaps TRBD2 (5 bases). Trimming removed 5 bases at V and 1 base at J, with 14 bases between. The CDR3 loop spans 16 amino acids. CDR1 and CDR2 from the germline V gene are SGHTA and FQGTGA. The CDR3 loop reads CASSPFGELNTGELFF. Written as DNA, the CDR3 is TGTGCCAGCAGCCCCTTCGGGGAGCTGAACACCGGGGAGCTGTTTTTT.

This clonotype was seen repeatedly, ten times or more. CDR3: CASSSRGWNQPQHF. The CDR3 coding sequence is TGTGCCAGCAGCTCCAGGGGATGGAATCAGCCCCAGCATTTT. The V and J genes are TRBV7-2 and TRBJ1-5; tentative D call: TRBD1 (6 bases). The CDR3 is 14 amino acids. V was cut by 4 bases and J by 4 bases, with 11 bases left in between. Per germline, CDR1 SGHTA and CDR2 FQGNSA.

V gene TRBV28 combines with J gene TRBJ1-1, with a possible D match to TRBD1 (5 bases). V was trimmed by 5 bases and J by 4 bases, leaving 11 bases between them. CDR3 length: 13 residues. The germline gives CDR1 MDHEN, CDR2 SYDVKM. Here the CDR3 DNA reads TGTGCCAGCAGTGGGGACGGGGGCACTGAAGCTTTCTTT. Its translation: CASSGDGGTEAFF.

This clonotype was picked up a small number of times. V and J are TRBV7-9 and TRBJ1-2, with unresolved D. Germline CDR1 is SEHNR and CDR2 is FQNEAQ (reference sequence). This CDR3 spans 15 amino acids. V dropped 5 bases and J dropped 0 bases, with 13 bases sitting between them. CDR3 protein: CASSLRTDPNYGYTF. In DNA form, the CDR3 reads TGTGCCAGCAGCCTAAGGACCGACCCTAACTATGGCTACACCTTC.